This T cell receptor beta chain came from a study of blood T cells in healthy people across ages. Study overall: In model experiments, template switching was able to capture about one barcoded beta molecule for every two T cells that were present. Study-level points and caveats: Higher diversity and more naive CD4+ cells were features of long-lived donors, compared to aged donors.

Sample-barcoded 5' priming and a J-beta primer mix drove a second PCR of about 7 to 12 cycles. TCRdb fed the 5' RACE reads into MiXCR, producing one record per CDR3 protein. Among around 870,000 distinct CDR3 sequences listed, about 28% were seen once. Total RNA amounts of at least 6 micrograms were extracted per sample. Trimming shortened V by 2 bases and J by 1 base, and 11 bases separated the two germline ends. The CDR3 sequence is 15 residues long. The germline V gene encodes CDR1 ENHRY and CDR2 SYGVKD. Regarding this clonotype: Its antigen is unidentified.

The rearrangement uses TRBV10-3 and TRBJ2-5; no definite D call. The specimen sequenced was blood. This TCR came from a woman of 80 years or more in good health. The CDR3 protein is CAISEEGSLQETQYF. CDR3 coding DNA: TGTGCCATCAGTGAGGAAGGCAGCCTCCAAGAGACCCAGTACTTC.